The 7 T cell receptor beta chains reported below all come from one sample, sequenced in a study of blood T cell repertoires in COVID-19. TCRdb keeps only in-frame clones here, not all; method: immunoSEQ multiplex PCR. Among around 240,000 clones listed, roughly 83% were seen once. The sample consisted of peripheral blood. The receptors derive from a woman aged 45-65 years with acute or convalescent COVID-19.

The rearrangement links TRBV6-5 to TRBJ2-7, with a weak D call TRBD2 (6 bases). This CDR3 region has 14 residues. CDR1 is MNHEY, CDR2 SVGAGI, per germline. Trimming stripped 2 bases from V and 2 bases from J, with 10 bases between. CDR3 in DNA: TGTGCCAGCAGTTACGGAGGGTCAACCTACGAGCAGTACTTC. Its translation is CASSYGGSTYEQYF.

This clone showed up just once. The chain recombines TRBV7-9 with TRBJ2-1, with 8 bases matching TRBD1. The germline gives CDR1 SEHNR, CDR2 FQNEAQ (reference sequence). Germline trimming cut 5 bases from V and 4 bases from J; bases unmatched to any gene: 13. The CDR3 spans 17 residues. CDR3 coding DNA: TGTGCCAGCAGCACCCCATGGGACAGGACGACTTACAATGAGCAGTTCTTC. Protein sequence: CASSTPWDRTTYNEQFF.

The chain carries TRBV5-4 and TRBJ2-1, with D possibly TRBD1 on 6 matching bases. V was shortened by 0 bases and J by 5 bases, with 9 bases between the two germline ends. The CDR3 consists of 14 residues. Germline V CDR1 and CDR2: SGHNT, YYREEE (reference sequence). The CDR3 protein is CASSLVWTDNEQFF. CDR3 DNA sequence: TGTGCCAGCAGCTTGGTCTGGACAGACAATGAGCAGTTCTTC.

The chain uses TRBV10-1 and TRBJ1-2; 7 bases line up with TRBD1. Per the germline V gene, CDR1 is WNHNN and CDR2 is SYGVQD (reference sequence). V lost 9 bases, J lost 2 bases, and 9 bases stayed unmatched. This CDR3 is built from 14 residues. The CDR3 sequence: CASIQGTSNYGYTF. The DNA of the CDR3 is TGCGCCAGTATACAGGGGACTTCCAACTATGGCTACACCTTC.

This chain uses TRBV6-5 with TRBJ1-5; 9 bases are shared with TRBD1. Germline CDR1 MNHEY, CDR2 SVGAGI. The CDR3 length is 15 residues. V was pared by 4 bases and J by 2 bases, with 3 bases of the junction left unmatched. The CDR3 nucleotides are TGTGCCAGCAGTTCTCGGACAGGGGGCAATCAGCCCCAGCATTTT. Its protein product is CASSSRTGGNQPQHF.

V and J are TRBV30 and TRBJ2-5, with D possibly being TRBD2 (5 bases). Germline V gives CDR1 GTSNPN, CDR2 SVGIG (reference sequence). V lost 5 bases to trimming and J lost 7 bases, with 14 bases between them. This CDR3 has 12 amino acids. The CDR3 DNA follows: TGTGCCTGGGGACTGGCGGGTCGGACCCAGTACTTC. This encodes CAWGLAGRTQYF. Variable domain in full (rest from reference TRBV30 and TRBJ2-5): SQTIHQWPATLVQPVGSPLSLECTVEGTSNPNLYWYRQAAGRGLQLLFYSVGIGQISSEVPQNLSASRPQDRQFILSSKKLLLSDSGFYLCAWGLAGRTQYFGPGTRLLVL.

This clone occurred once. The chain is built from TRBV4-2 and TRBJ1-1, with D perhaps TRBD1 (6 bases). The V gene lost 1 base and the J gene lost 5 bases, with 14 bases spanning the gap. Germline assignment: CDR1 LGHNA and CDR2 YNFKEQ. The CDR3 length is 15 residues. Here the CDR3 reads CASSQALQGKTEAFF. CDR3 nucleotides: TGTGCCAGCAGCCAAGCGCTGCAGGGGAAAACTGAAGCTTTCTTT.